This T cell receptor beta chain comes out of a study of shared clonotypes between healthy human individuals. On the study more broadly: Every donor yielded three CD4 naive, three CD4 memory, two CD8 naive and one CD8 memory plate. Broader study findings: An expected dependence of interdonor clonotype sharing on sequencing depth was noted. In contrast to clonotypes shared by all four donors, non-shared clonotypes had lower generation probabilities.

The study separated CD4+ cells into CD45RA+ naive and CD45RA-negative memory subsets. This clone was seen more than once but under ten times. The antigen is undetermined. The data were produced by immunoSEQ multiplex PCR, yet TCRdb's version contains in-frame clones alone and is incomplete. The profile shows about a million clones, 70% to 80% of them singletons. The sequencing sample was made of memory CD4+ T cells sorted from blood. As for subset: CD45RA-negative fraction. The TCR was taken from a young man in good health.

CDR3 in amino acids: CASSRGLAGTPSTDTQYF. CDR3 sequence (DNA): TGTGCCAGTTCCCGCGGGTTAGCGGGGACCCCTAGCACAGATACGCAGTATTTT. The rearrangement links TRBV19 to TRBJ2-3, with 8 bases that match TRBD2. CDR3 length: 18 residues. Looked up from germline, CDR1 is LNHDA and CDR2 is SQIVND (reference sequence). The ends lost 8 bases at V and 0 bases at J; junction bases unmatched: 16.